The 5 T cell receptor beta chains in this list originate from one sample, sequenced in a study of graft-versus-host responses after intestinal transplantation. Responders labeled with CFSE (roughly 200,000) were plated with roughly 200,000 irradiated, violet-dye-labeled stimulators. Assay: immunoSEQ multiplex PCR; the TCRdb copy retains only in-frame clones and omits some. The top ten clones hold about 1.9% of a sample with 8,000 or so clones, around a third of them seen once. Sequences were derived from alloreactive CD8+ T cells from a mixed lymphocyte reaction culture, sampled before intestinal transplant. The sample's subset: CFSE-low proliferating T cells sorted from roughly six-day pre-transplant mixed lymphocyte reaction (GvH or HvG direction). The receptor source for this set is a human patient who received an intestinal transplant.

This clone was found a few times. The chain combines TRBV30 with TRBJ2-3, with a possible D match to TRBD1 (7 bases). From germline, CDR1 is GTSNPN and CDR2 SVGIG (reference sequence). Trimming took 4 bases from V and 4 from J, leaving 18 bases between them. The CDR3 is 15 residues long. The CDR3 DNA sequence: TGTGCCTGGACAAGGGGCGGGACAGTTTCAGATACGCAGTATTTT. Amino acid sequence: CAWTRGGTVSDTQYF.

The rearrangement joins TRBV19 to TRBJ2-7; 8 bases agree with TRBD1. Trimming at V came to 8 bases and at J to 5 bases, leaving 8 bases not matched to a gene. Germline V gene sequence: CDR1 LNHDA, CDR2 SQIVND (reference sequence). This CDR3 has 13 residues. The DNA of the CDR3 is TGTGCCAGTCAGGGACAGGATTGGAACGAGCAGTACTTC. Translating gives CASQGQDWNEQYF.

The chain is built from TRBV14 and TRBJ1-4; 8 bases fit TRBD1. The CDR3 contains 15 residues. Germline loops: CDR1 SGHDN, CDR2 FVKESK. The trim removed 5 bases at V and 8 bases at J, leaving 10 bases unmatched. In DNA, the CDR3 is TGTGCCAGCAGCTTAACCGGGACAGGAGACGAAAAACTGTTTTTT. Encoded protein: CASSLTGTGDEKLFF.

The rearrangement uses TRBV2 and TRBJ2-3; TRBD2 aligns across 8 bases. Losses at the gene ends were 4 bases for V and 2 bases for J; bases not matched to a gene: 17. There are 19 residues in the CDR3. Germline V gene data show CDR1 as SNHLY and CDR2 as FYNNEI. For the CDR3, the DNA is TGTGCCAGCAGTGTCAGCGGGGGAGCGCTCTCGTTTAACACAGATACGCAGTATTTT. It codes for CASSVSGGALSFNTDTQYF.

This clone was observed a handful of times. The chain has TRBV5-1 and TRBJ1-2; D gene unclear. The CDR3 is 16 residues long. Per the germline V gene, CDR1 is SGHRS and CDR2 is YFSETQ. Trimming took 0 bases from V and 0 from J, leaving 12 bases between them. The CDR3 nucleotides read TGCGCCAGCAGCTTGGCCCTTTACACCCCTAACTATGGCTACACCTTC. Protein product: CASSLALYTPNYGYTF.